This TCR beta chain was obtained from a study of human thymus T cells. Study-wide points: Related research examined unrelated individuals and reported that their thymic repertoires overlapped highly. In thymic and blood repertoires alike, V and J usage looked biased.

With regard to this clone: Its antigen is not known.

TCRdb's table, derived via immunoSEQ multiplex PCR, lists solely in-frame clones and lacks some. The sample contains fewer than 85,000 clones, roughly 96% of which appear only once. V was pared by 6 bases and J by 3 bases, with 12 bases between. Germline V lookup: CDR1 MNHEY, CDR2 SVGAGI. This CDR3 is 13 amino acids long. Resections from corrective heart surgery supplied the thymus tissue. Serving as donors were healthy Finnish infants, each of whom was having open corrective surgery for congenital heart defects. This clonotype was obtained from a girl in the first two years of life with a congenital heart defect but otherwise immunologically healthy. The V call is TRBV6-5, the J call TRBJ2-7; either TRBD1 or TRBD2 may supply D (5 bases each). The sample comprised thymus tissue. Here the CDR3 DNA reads TGTGCCAGCAGGGGGACGGGCTTCTACGAGCAGTACTTC. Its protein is CASRGTGFYEQYF.